At least ten counts were recorded for the clone carrying this T cell receptor (beta chain). Its antigen is undetermined. The data originate from a study of T cells in Graves' hyperthyroidism and ophthalmopathy. Used for diagnoses were clinical symptoms, serum thyroxine and TRAb, thyroid ultrasound and orbital computed tomography. The PBMCs studied were ones that came from 10 ml fresh peripheral blood. Study results and caveats: Ophthalmopathy, as predicted by the model, came a median 6.5 months after the prediction.

Amplification of TCR beta CDR3 regions used RNA as the template. HTBI primers were the set used in a first-round RT-PCR of the TCR CDR3. TCRdb independently ran MiXCR on the multiplex PCR reads; one entry per CDR3 protein. This sample yields under 450,000 distinct CDR3 sequences, of which more than 15% are seen a single time; 13% to 15% belongs to the top ten. The germline CDR1 and CDR2 sequences are SGHTA and FQGTGA. The CDR3 covers 14 residues. Trimming left V 5 bases short and J 9 bases short, with 17 bases between. This clonotype was obtained from a woman between 18 and 30 years old with Graves' hyperthyroidism. The chain uses TRBV7-3 and TRBJ2-1, with a weak D call TRBD1 (6 bases). The sample consisted of blood. This chain's CDR3 is CASSQGSASGEQFF. In DNA form, the CDR3 reads TGTGCCAGCAGCCAGGGGTCGGCATCTGGTGAGCAGTTCTTC.